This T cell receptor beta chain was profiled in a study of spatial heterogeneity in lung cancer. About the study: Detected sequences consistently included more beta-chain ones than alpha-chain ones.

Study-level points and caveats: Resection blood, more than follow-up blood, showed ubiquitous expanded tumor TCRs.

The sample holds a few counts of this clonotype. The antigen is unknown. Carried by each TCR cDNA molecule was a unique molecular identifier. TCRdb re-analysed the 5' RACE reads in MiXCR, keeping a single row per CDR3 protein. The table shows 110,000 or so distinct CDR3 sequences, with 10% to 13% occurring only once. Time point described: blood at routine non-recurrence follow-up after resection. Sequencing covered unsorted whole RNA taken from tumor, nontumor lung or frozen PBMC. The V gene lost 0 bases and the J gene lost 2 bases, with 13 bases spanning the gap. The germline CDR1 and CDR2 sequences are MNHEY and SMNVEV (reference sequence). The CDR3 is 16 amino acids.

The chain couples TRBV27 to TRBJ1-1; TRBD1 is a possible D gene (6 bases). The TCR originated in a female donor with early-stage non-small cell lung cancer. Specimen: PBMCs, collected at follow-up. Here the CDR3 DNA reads TGTGCCAGCAGTTTATCAAGCTGGGGGGCTAACACTGAAGCTTTCTTT. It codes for CASSLSSWGANTEAFF.